Shown below are 20 T cell receptor beta chains from a single sample sequenced in a study of cytomegalovirus exposure and HLA in healthy donors. PCR primers comprised 60 Vbeta and 13 Jbeta primers. Clones were sequenced by immunoSEQ multiplex PCR, and TCRdb holds only the in-frame ones, with some missing. The table lists approximately 100,000 clones, about 76% of them singletons, with 12% in the top ten. Sequenced material: PBMCs. These receptors all come from a woman aged 35 to 49 in good health and CMV-seropositive.

The chain carries TRBV6-5 and TRBJ1-1, with D perhaps TRBD1 (6 bases). With 6 bases removed from V and 1 base from J, the gap between germline ends came to 15 bases. Per germline, CDR1 MNHEY and CDR2 SVGAGI. The CDR3 runs to 15 residues. CDR3 protein: CASRVDRLRNTEAFF. CDR3 sequence (DNA): TGTGCCAGCAGGGTCGACAGGCTCCGGAACACTGAAGCTTTCTTT.

The chain uses TRBV6-1 and TRBJ1-2; a weak D match, TRBD1 (6 bases). The CDR3 sequence is 15 residues long. V lost 7 bases, J lost 0 bases, and 15 bases lay in between. Looked up from germline, CDR1 is MNHNS and CDR2 is SASEGT. The CDR3 region is CASTTRGQTNYGYTF. For the CDR3, the DNA is TGTGCCAGCACCACCCGCGGACAGACTAACTATGGCTACACCTTC.

The chain joins TRBV30 to TRBJ1-2; TRBD1 matches at 7 bases. CDR3 length equals 13 residues. The germline V gene has CDR1 GTSNPN and CDR2 SVGIG (reference sequence). J lost 2 bases, V lost 3 bases, and 3 bases had no gene match. The CDR3 sequence: CAWRETGNYGYTF. For the CDR3, the DNA is TGTGCCTGGAGAGAGACAGGGAACTATGGCTACACCTTC.

V gene TRBV14 combines with J gene TRBJ1-1; 7 bases map to TRBD1. CDR3 length: 15 amino acids. With 4 bases clipped from V and 4 bases from J, the junction kept 9 bases outside the gene matches. Germline V gene data show CDR1 as SGHDN and CDR2 as FVKESK. The CDR3 here is CASSRSGGIGTEAFF. DNA for the CDR3: TGTGCCAGCAGCCGTTCAGGGGGGATAGGCACTGAAGCTTTCTTT.

The table lists this clone with a few counts. CDR3 in amino acids: CASSWTGTGVTSGNTIYF. CDR3 DNA sequence: TGTGCCAGCAGCTGGACCGGGACAGGGGTTACCTCTGGAAACACCATATATTTT. V gene TRBV5-5 combines with J gene TRBJ1-3, with TRBD1 identical over 10 bases. Trimming at V came to 3 bases and at J to 0 bases, leaving 9 bases not matched to a gene. The CDR3 runs 18 residues. Per the germline V gene, CDR1 is SGHKS and CDR2 is YYEKEE (reference sequence). The full variable domain, with the rest looked up from reference TRBV5-5 and TRBJ1-3, is DAGVTQSPTHLIKTRGQQVTLRCSPISGHKSVSWYQQVLGQGPQFIFQYYEKEERGRGNFPDRFSARQFPNYSSELNVNALLLGDSALYLCASSWTGTGVTSGNTIYFGEGSWLTVV.

The genes are TRBV2 and TRBJ1-1; TRBD1 aligns across 7 bases. V dropped 10 bases and J dropped 3; count of bases not matched to a gene: 11. The germline CDR1 and CDR2 sequences are SNHLY and FYNNEI. The length of the CDR3 is 14 residues. In nucleotides, the CDR3 is TGTGCCACCATTTTAGGGGGCCGGGACACTGAAGCTTTCTTT. Amino acid sequence: CATILGGRDTEAFF.

The DNA for the CDR3 is TGTGCCAGCAGTCTACCACCCTTAGGGGCCAATGAGCAGTTCTTC. Its protein product is CASSLPPLGANEQFF. V is TRBV6-5 and J is TRBJ2-1; D might be TRBD1 (5 bases). The CDR3 is 15 amino acids. CDR1 MNHEY and CDR2 SVGAGI come from the germline V gene. The V end lost 5 bases, the J end lost 6 bases, and 17 bases lay between the germline ends.

In nucleotides, the CDR3 is TGTGCCAGCAGCCCACCCGGACAGGGCACAGATACGCAGTATTTT. It yields the protein CASSPPGQGTDTQYF. The rearrangement uses TRBV5-4 and TRBJ2-3; 7 positions agree with TRBD1. The CDR3 is made up of 15 amino acids. Germline V gene sequence: CDR1 SGHNT, CDR2 YYREEE (reference sequence). With 4 bases clipped from V and 1 base from J, the junction kept 6 bases outside the gene matches.

V usage is TRBV21-1 and J usage is TRBJ2-7; TRBD1, the D gene given by the table, was not confirmed from the DNA. TRBV21-1 represents a pseudogene. The CDR3 loop spans 15 amino acids. CDR3 protein: CASSKAGRFSYEQYF. The CDR3 DNA follows: TGTGCCAGCAGCAAAGCCGGCAGGTTCTCCTACGAGCAGTACTTC.

This clone was observed a single time. One junction end does not reproduce the germline sequence, and a read error may be involved. V gene TRBV10-3 combines with J gene TRBJ1-1, with 12 bases identical to TRBD1. This CDR3 spans 16 amino acids. The germline CDR1 and CDR2 sequences are ENHRY and SYGVKD. CDR3 in amino acids: CAISEVGGTGGAKSLF. DNA for the CDR3: TGTGCCATCAGTGAAGTTGGGGGGACAGGGGGCGCGAAGAGTCTCTTT.

The rearrangement uses TRBV6-1 and TRBJ2-3; the D gene is possibly TRBD2 (5 bases). The CDR3 loop spans 15 amino acids. Germline assignment: CDR1 MNHNS and CDR2 SASEGT. The V end was cut by 0 bases, the J end by 4 bases, with 11 bases between. Here the CDR3 DNA reads TGTGCCAGCAGTGAAGCGCTGCTAGCTGCAGATACGCAGTATTTT. Its translation: CASSEALLAADTQYF.

This clone was counted only a few times. The chain couples TRBV5-6 to TRBJ1-4, with a possible D match to TRBD1 (5 bases). Germline V gene data show CDR1 as SGHDT and CDR2 as YYEEEE. The CDR3 consists of 14 residues. The V gene lost 2 bases and the J gene lost 8 bases, with 13 bases spanning the gap. DNA of the CDR3: TGTGCCAGCAGCTTCGTTGCCCCAGGGGAAAAACTGTTTTTT. Translation gives CASSFVAPGEKLFF.

The gene calls are TRBV29-1 and TRBJ1-2; 9 bases line up with TRBD1. The CDR3 is 14 amino acids. J lost 0 bases, V lost 6 bases, and 5 bases had no gene match. Germline CDR1 reads SQVTM; CDR2 reads ANQGSEA. CDR3 protein: CSVTGTGTNYGYTF. The CDR3 coding sequence is TGCAGCGTGACCGGGACAGGGACTAACTATGGCTACACCTTC.

The CDR3 is CASSREALDEQFF. The CDR3 DNA reads TGTGCCAGCTCCCGGGAAGCGCTGGATGAGCAGTTCTTC. J is TRBJ2-1 and V is TRBV2; TRBD2 is a possible D gene (5 bases). V lost 8 bases to trimming and J lost 8 bases, with 16 bases between them. From germline, CDR1 is SNHLY and CDR2 FYNNEI. This CDR3 contains 13 residues. The variable domain in full, with the rest retrieved from reference TRBV2 and TRBJ2-1, is EPEVTQTPSHQVTQMGQEVILRCVPISNHLYFYWYRQILGQKVEFLVSFYNNEISEKSEIFDDQFSVERPDGSNFTLKIRSTKLEDSAMYFCASSREALDEQFFGPGTRLTVL.

The gene calls are TRBV7-2 and TRBJ2-7; 13 bases match TRBD2. With 6 bases clipped from V and 3 bases from J, the junction kept 8 bases outside the gene matches. Germline loops: CDR1 SGHTA, CDR2 FQGNSA. The CDR3 totals 16 residues. In nucleotides, the CDR3 is TGTGCCAGCAGTAAGGGACTAGCGGGGCAACTCTACGAGCAGTACTTC. Residues: CASSKGLAGQLYEQYF.

This clone was seen a handful of times. The V gene is TRBV7-2, the J gene TRBJ2-6; D remains unclear. The germline CDR1 and CDR2 sequences are SGHTA and FQGNSA. V lost 3 bases, J lost 0 bases, and 12 bases lay in between. The length of the CDR3 is 17 residues. CDR3 DNA sequence: TGTGCCAGCAGCTTGGGCCAGATAGACTCTGGGGCCAACGTCCTGACTTTC. Its translation is CASSLGQIDSGANVLTF.

The rearrangement joins TRBV18 to TRBJ2-3, with D possibly being TRBD1 (5 bases). Trimming left V 1 base short and J 0 bases short, with 14 bases between. The V gene's germline CDR1 is KGHSH and CDR2 LQKENI. This CDR3 contains 17 residues. The CDR3 sequence: CASSPLPTVTSTDTQYF. The CDR3 DNA reads TGTGCCAGCTCACCACTCCCGACAGTTACTAGCACAGATACGCAGTATTTT.

The genes are TRBV25-1 and TRBJ2-7, with 7 bases that match TRBD1. Germline V lookup: CDR1 MGHDK, CDR2 SYGVNS. The CDR3 covers 15 residues. J was trimmed by 8 bases and V by 5 bases; bases with no gene match: 15. In DNA form, the CDR3 reads TGTGCCAGCAGTAGACAGGGATTGCTCTCCGAAAAGCAGTACTTC. Amino acids: CASSRQGLLSEKQYF.

V and J are TRBV4-1 and TRBJ2-3, with 11 bases that match TRBD2. CDR1 is MGHRA, CDR2 YSYEKL, per germline. This CDR3 is 15 amino acids long. V was pared by 4 bases and J by 1 base, with 1 base of the junction left unmatched. Written as DNA, the CDR3 is TGCGCCAGCAGCCGGGGACTAGCGGGCACAGATACGCAGTATTTT. It specifies CASSRGLAGTDTQYF.

J is TRBJ2-1 and V is TRBV7-9, with 14 bases fitting TRBD2. This CDR3 is built from 16 residues. The V gene end was trimmed by 1 base and the J gene end by 8 bases; junction bases not matched to a gene: 4. CDR1 and CDR2 from the germline V gene are SEHNR and FQNEAQ (reference sequence). The CDR3: CASSLGSGLAGDEQFF. The CDR3 DNA reads TGTGCCAGCAGCTTAGGTTCGGGACTAGCGGGGGATGAGCAGTTCTTC.